Below, one T cell receptor beta chain is given with its context. Its binding antigen is unknown. No much larger clone is present one base from it, and per-base qualities are unavailable. This specimen comes from a study of T cells in tumors after PD-1 blockade (dated by TCRdb to the late 2010s). In terms of the full investigation: Patients with prior checkpoint blockade, systemic immunosuppressant use, or recent radiotherapy or other anti-cancer therapy within 4 weeks were excluded. A subset of patients also received ongoing daily vismodegib 150 mg during anti-PD-1 treatment. On average, tumor samples yielded 25,000 to 30,000 TCR templates (range roughly 500-100,000) and several thousand unique clonotypes, approximately 20-fold deeper than single-cell TCR sequencing. Clinical response was assessed using RECIST version 1.1. Paired single-cell RNA and TCR sequencing was done in the study on site-matched tumors from patients with BCC or SCC, both before and after anti-PD-1 therapy. Patients received pembrolizumab 200 mg every 3 weeks or cemiplimab 350 mg every 2 weeks. Results the study describes overall, beyond this receptor: Exhausted CD8+ clones expanded after therapy were mostly novel clonotypes undetected pre-treatment, suggesting clonal replacement rather than reinvigoration of pre-existing clones. About 39% of TCR clonotypes from the tumor were detected in blood, and certain novel exhausted tumor clones were present in blood collected before treatment, which suggests recruitment from the periphery. Where the novel T cell clones came from was not determined, and possible sources could include lymphoid organs or rare unexpanded clones inside the tumor or in the tumor periphery. Clonal replacement was seen only when comparing pre- and post-treatment samples and not when comparing two pre-treatment samples, which argues against artifacts from biopsy timing or location.

From cysteine to phenylalanine, the CDR3 is 15 amino acids long. Only CDR3 DNA remains: 45 bases, in frame from the first base. V and J are truncated by 3 bases and 1 base respectively, leaving an intervening sequence of 12 bases. Looking up the germline V gene (reference sequence) yields CDR1 SGHAT and CDR2 FQDESV. The immunoSEQ platform was used to carry out deep TCRbeta sequencing. The published analysis was carried out like this. For further analysis, only productive rearrangements were exported out of the immunoSEQ Analyzer. Clones with significant expansion or contraction between timepoints were called with a two-sided binomial test at Bonferroni-corrected P below 0.01. T cell phenotypes were assigned to bulk TCRbeta clonotypes by matching the clonotypes to single-cell RNA+TCR-seq clones that had the same TCRbeta sequence. Tumor enrichment of a clone was calculated by dividing the clone's tumor frequency by the clone's PBMC frequency, both taken from bulk TCR sequencing. GLIPH was used to sort TCRs into specificity groups, which are clusters of distinct TCRs that likely recognize common antigens through shared CDR3 motifs. TCRdb stores this immuneACCESS table with in-frame sequences only. Part of the clones is absent; in the studies checked, under half of the shortfall reflects unresolved V genes, and no reason is known for the rest. V, J and clone size were drawn from that table, and D and trimming were deduced from the DNA. For this sample there are about 10,000 clones; about 67% appear just once. The ten top clones hold about 12% of the sample.

In light of the paper, this sample's time point label describes: after anti-PD-1 therapy. Before and after PD-1 blockade, tumor biopsies came from the same primary tumor, making the samples site-matched. For bulk TCRbeta sequencing, genomic DNA was extracted from tumor biopsies or peripheral blood, and input amounts ranged from about 550 ng to 6,004 ng. Leftover biopsy material went through bulk TCRbeta sequencing, with the goal of boosting sensitivity for rare clonotypes relative to single-cell TCR sequencing. Every patient had histologically proven advanced or metastatic basal or squamous cell carcinoma and was a poor candidate for surgical resection. The basal cell carcinoma cohort comprised roughly twelve patients, of whom roughly eight had bulk tumor TCR sequencing. Fresh biopsies were taken from the primary tumor site, and part of the biopsy material was kept in RNAlater for exome and bulk TCR sequencing.

The sequenced sample was tumor tissue, obtained after anti-PD-1 treatment. This sequence was found in a human donor with basal cell carcinoma. Rearrangement joined TRBV11-1 to TRBJ2-5; the D gene cannot be resolved reliably. Here is the DNA: TGTGCCAGCAGCTTCAGCGTGGGGTCCCAAGAGACCCAGTACTTC. Its protein is CASSFSVGSQETQYF.